These T cell receptor beta chains were read from a single sample in a study of shared clonotypes between healthy human individuals. TCRdb keeps only in-frame clones here, not all; method: immunoSEQ multiplex PCR. This repertoire shows around 2.5 million clones, approximately 93% found once; its top ten account for 0.36%. The sequenced sample consisted of naive CD4+ T cells from PBMCs. These receptor sequences come from a young man in good health. Some clones in this sample may be carry-over from other donors' samples. Each CDR3 is given without its conserved first and last residue. Only some rows state a clone size, as once, few, many or a class for expanded clones.

>11|-|TRBV29-1
SVPGTGFNEQF
>10|-|TRBV28
ASSPGQGVVS
>12|-|TRBV5-5
ASDLEAGAREQY
>14|-|TRBV28
ASSLRFTGGFLPLH
>16|-|TRBV5-8
ASSLDRPVIAPKGPQH
>13|-|TRBV7-3
ASSFLAGGGETQY
>8|-|TRBV29-1
SVEEGVLF
>14|-|TRBV15
ATSRVAGEPTGELF
>11|once|TRBV28
ASSRQKYTEAF
>13|-|TRBV5-8
ASRSRGVGNQPQH
>10|once|TRBV14
ASRAWGNEQF
>14|-|TRBV7-9
ASSLGLGLGAGELF
>11|-|TRBV7-9
ASSAWTAEEQY
>14|-|TRBV19
ASSIGWTAGQETQY
>16|-|TRBV4-1
ASSQKRASGDRPDTQY
>13|-|TRBV14
ASSQVPGRAETQY
>9|-|TRBV28
ATWVPYEQY
>22|once|TRBV5-3
ARRDPLAGGWDGWRMDGQETQY
>14|-|TRBV19
ASSPWWREGKETQY
>12|-|TRBV5-1
ASSPSHSSDEQF
>16|-|TRBV2
ASSEALAQRGKQETQY
>15|-|TRBV4-3
ASSQDGPSGSRNEQF
>17|-|TRBV27
ASSLSFWAGGTRNEKLF
>9|-|TRBV2
AKRVQNGYT
>11|-|TRBV30
AWSMLFQETQY
>14|-|TRBV28
ASSFVTVSSGNTIY
>12|-|TRBV5-6
ASSLGYGSYEQY
>13|-|TRBV7-2
ASSSLAASYNEQF
>12|-|TRBV27
ASSLGLAGDEQY
>11|-|TRBV6-5
ASRPDGTGGYT
>12|-|TRBV7-8
ASSSHGSNQPQH
>12|-|TRBV29-1
SIPGARSNYGYT
>12|-|TRBV5-1
ASSEGRLAGEQY
>12|-|TRBV6-5
ASSYSTTVRGYT
>13|-|TRBV14
ASSRSLQRGTEAF
>12|-|TRBV29-1
SARHLLKYTEAF
>10|-|TRBV30
AWSVSPDTQY
>9|-|TRBV2
ASSEGGTQY
>13|-|TRBV28
ASSLPTGGGQPQH
>14|-|TRBV18
ASSRQGTMEIGTQY
>13|once|TRBV18
ASSARTGSQETQY
>11|-|TRBV10-3
AIRRDNRGEQY
>12|-|TRBV4-1
ASSQVQGNTEAF
>11|-|TRBV28
ASSGLGPEKLF
>14|-|TRBV9
ASSVGGGSRYNEQF
>11|-|TRBV14
ASSGGGRGKLF
>9|-|TRBV12-5
ASGTNYGYT
>13|-|TRBV6-1
ASSGAWGGGQPQH
>13|-|TRBV7-2
ASSLVGAAFTEAF
>13|-|TRBV28
ASSSSGQGLYGYT
>15|-|TRBV4-1
ASSQHTGTGMNTEAF
>11|-|TRBV6-4
ASRHSGANVLT
>14|-|TRBV9
ASSVGQLIVTGELF
>14|-|TRBV5-6
ASSGDRGRGGNTIY
>12|-|TRBV30
AWSVSVGTDTQY